This T cell receptor beta chain was sequenced in a study of cytomegalovirus exposure and HLA in healthy donors. PCR primers comprised 60 Vbeta and 13 Jbeta primers. Assay used: immunoSEQ multiplex PCR; TCRdb lists only in-frame clones, some missing. Of around 170,000 clones in the sample, roughly four fifths are singletons; the top ten hold roughly 1.6%. This clone was found a few times. What it recognizes is unknown. Study-level points and caveats: In vitro data verified a few CMV-associated chains as specific for CMV antigens. Links to common viral pathogens appeared, in a later analysis, for several of the most significant clusters.

The germline V gene encodes CDR1 SGHTA and CDR2 FQGTGA. The CDR3 totals 17 residues. V dropped 1 base and J dropped 0 bases, with 12 bases sitting between them. Sample: PBMCs. The source is a man aged 35 to 55 in good health and CMV-seronegative. The rearrangement links TRBV7-3 to TRBJ2-2; perhaps TRBD1 as D (5 bases). The CDR3 loop reads CASSLMLGAPNTGELFF. CDR3 nucleotide sequence: TGTGCCAGCAGCTTAATGTTAGGGGCCCCGAACACCGGGGAGCTGTTTTTT.